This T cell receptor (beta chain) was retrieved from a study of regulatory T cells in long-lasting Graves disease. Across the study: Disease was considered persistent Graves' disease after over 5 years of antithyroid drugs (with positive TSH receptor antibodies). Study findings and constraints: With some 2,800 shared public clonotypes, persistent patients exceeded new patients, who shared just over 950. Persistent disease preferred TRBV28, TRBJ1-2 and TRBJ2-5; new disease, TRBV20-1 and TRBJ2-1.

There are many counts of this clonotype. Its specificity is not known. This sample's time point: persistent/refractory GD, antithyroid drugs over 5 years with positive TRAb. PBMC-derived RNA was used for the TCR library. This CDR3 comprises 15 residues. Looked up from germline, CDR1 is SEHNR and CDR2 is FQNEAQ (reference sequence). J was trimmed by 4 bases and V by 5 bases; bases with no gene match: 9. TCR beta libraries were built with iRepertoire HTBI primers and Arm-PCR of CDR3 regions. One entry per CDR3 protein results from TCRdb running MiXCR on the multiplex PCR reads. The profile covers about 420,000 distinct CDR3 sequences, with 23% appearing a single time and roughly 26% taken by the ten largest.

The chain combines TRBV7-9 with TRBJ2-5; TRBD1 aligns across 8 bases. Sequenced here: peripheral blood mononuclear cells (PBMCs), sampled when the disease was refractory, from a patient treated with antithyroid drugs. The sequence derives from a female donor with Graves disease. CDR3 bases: TGTGCCAGCAGCGCCCGGACAGGGAACTTAGAGACCCAGTACTTC. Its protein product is CASSARTGNLETQYF. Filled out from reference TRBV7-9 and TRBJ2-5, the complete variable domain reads DTGVSQNPRHKITKRGQNVTFRCDPISEHNRLYWYRQTLGQGPEFLTYFQNEAQLEKSRLLSDRFSAERPKGSFSTLEIQRTEQGDSAMYLCASSARTGNLETQYFGPGTRLLVL.